This T cell receptor (beta chain) was retrieved from a study of CD8+ T cells in alopecia areata. This clone appeared a few times. RNA was isolated and reverse transcribed to cDNA, the sequencing template. The repertoire was sequenced with immunoSEQ multiplex PCR; TCRdb's copy has only in-frame clones and lacks some. The data show about 110,000 clones, 45% to 60% seen once. The CDR3 totals 12 residues. J gave up 6 bases and V 5 bases, and 1 base lay outside the gene matches. Germline V lookup: CDR1 SGHAT, CDR2 FQNNGV. The sample was NKG2D-low CD8+ T cells sorted from blood. The chain carries TRBV11-2 and TRBJ1-2; TRBD1 aligns across 9 bases. This receptor was obtained from a human donor with alopecia areata. The DNA of the CDR3 is TGTGCCAGCAGCGGGACAGGGAATGGCTACACCTTC. Its translation: CASSGTGNGYTF.